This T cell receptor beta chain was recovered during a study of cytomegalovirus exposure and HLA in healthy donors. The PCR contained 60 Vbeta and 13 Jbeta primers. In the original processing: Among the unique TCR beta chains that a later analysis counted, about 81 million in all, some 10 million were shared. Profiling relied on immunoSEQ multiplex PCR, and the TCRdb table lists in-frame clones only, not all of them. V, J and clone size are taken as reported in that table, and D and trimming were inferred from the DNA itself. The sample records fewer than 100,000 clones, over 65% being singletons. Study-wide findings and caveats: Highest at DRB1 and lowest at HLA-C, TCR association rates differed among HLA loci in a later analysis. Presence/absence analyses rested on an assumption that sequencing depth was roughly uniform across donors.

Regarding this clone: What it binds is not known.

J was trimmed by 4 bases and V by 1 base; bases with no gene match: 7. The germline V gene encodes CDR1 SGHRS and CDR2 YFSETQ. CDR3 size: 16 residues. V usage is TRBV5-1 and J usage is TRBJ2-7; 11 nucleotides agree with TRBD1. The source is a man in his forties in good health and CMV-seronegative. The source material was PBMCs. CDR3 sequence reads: CASSLQPGQGVYEQYF. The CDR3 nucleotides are TGCGCCAGCAGCTTGCAACCGGGACAGGGGGTGTACGAGCAGTACTTC.